The 5 T cell receptor beta chains below come from one sample, sequenced in a study of blood T cell repertoires in COVID-19. Assay used: immunoSEQ multiplex PCR; TCRdb lists only in-frame clones, some missing. Of a few hundred thousand clones in the sample, 85% were seen once. Sequencing was performed on peripheral blood. Source of these receptors: a woman aged 18-35 years with acute or convalescent COVID-19.

V and J are TRBV7-2 and TRBJ2-7, with TRBD2 identical over 10 bases. The germline V gene encodes CDR1 SGHTA and CDR2 FQGNSA. Unmatched junction bases numbered 12, after V lost 5 bases and J lost 2 bases. The CDR3 is 17 residues long. CDR3 residues: CASSRGVGTSDPYEQYF. The CDR3 DNA is TGTGCCAGCAGCCGGGGGGTCGGGACTAGCGACCCCTACGAGCAGTACTTC.

This clone was seen just once. V usage is TRBV29-1 and J usage is TRBJ2-1, with D possibly being TRBD2 (6 bases). The germline V and J ends were trimmed by 7 bases and 1 base, with 11 bases remaining between them. The CDR3 has 13 amino acids. Germline lookup yields CDR1 SQVTM and CDR2 ANQGSEA. DNA for the CDR3: TGCAGCGGGCTGACTAGGTCCTACAATGAGCAGTTCTTC. Translation gives CSGLTRSYNEQFF.

The chain employs TRBV24-1 and TRBJ2-3, with 7 positions matching TRBD1. V lost 3 bases, J lost 5 bases, and 7 bases stayed unmatched. Germline CDR1 and CDR2: KGHDR and SFDVKD. The CDR3 covers 15 residues. CDR3 nucleotide sequence: TGTGCCACCAGTGATCCCGGACAGGTGGAAGATACGCAGTATTTT. Translation: CATSDPGQVEDTQYF.

This chain joins TRBV20-1 and TRBJ1-5; the D gene is possibly TRBD1 (6 bases). The CDR3 sequence is 15 residues long. Germline V lookup: CDR1 DFQATT, CDR2 SNEGSKA (reference sequence). The V gene lost 3 bases and the J gene lost 2 bases, with 14 bases spanning the gap. CDR3 region: CSASHREGGNQPQHF. CDR3 DNA: TGCAGTGCTAGTCACAGGGAGGGAGGCAATCAGCCCCAGCATTTT.

The V and J genes are TRBV27 and TRBJ1-4; a possible D gene is TRBD1 (6 bases). The CDR3 is 19 amino acids. Germline V gene data show CDR1 as MNHEY and CDR2 as SMNVEV (reference sequence). Trimming took 9 bases from V and 5 from J, leaving 31 bases between them. The CDR3 protein is CASLPVPPFYRDTNEKLFF. DNA for the CDR3: TGTGCCAGTCTACCAGTTCCTCCATTCTACCGGGACACGAATGAAAAACTGTTTTTT.